This T cell receptor (beta chain) was sequenced in a study of cytomegalovirus exposure and HLA in healthy donors. Findings and caveats of the study: V- and J-gene trimming of TCR beta was linked (in a later analysis) to a missense DCLRE1C variant. Earlier analysis looked at TCR beta V segments, and most were productive about 90% or about 30% of the time.

PCR used 60 Vbeta primers and 13 Jbeta primers. Clones were read by immunoSEQ multiplex PCR, and TCRdb kept only the in-frame ones, dropping some. The sample has 150,000 to 200,000 clones; 82% are singletons. A word on this clone: Its antigen is currently unknown.

The source material was PBMCs. The source of this sequence is a girl aged 5 to 17 in good health and CMV-seropositive.

Here the CDR3 DNA reads TGCGCCAGCAGCTCGCCCCTAACCTTC. It is translated as CASSSPLTF. The chain recombines TRBV5-1 with TRBJ1-2, with D uncertain. The CDR3 has 9 amino acids. V gave up 3 bases and J gave up 14 bases, with 8 bases separating them. CDR1 and CDR2 from the germline V gene are SGHRS and YFSETQ. Variable domain in full (rest from reference TRBV5-1 and TRBJ1-2): KAGVTQTPRYLIKTRGQQVTLSCSPISGHRSVSWYQQTPGQGLQFLFEYFSETQRNKGNFPGRFSGRQFSNSRSEMNVSTLELGDSALYLCASSSPLTFGSGTRLTVV.